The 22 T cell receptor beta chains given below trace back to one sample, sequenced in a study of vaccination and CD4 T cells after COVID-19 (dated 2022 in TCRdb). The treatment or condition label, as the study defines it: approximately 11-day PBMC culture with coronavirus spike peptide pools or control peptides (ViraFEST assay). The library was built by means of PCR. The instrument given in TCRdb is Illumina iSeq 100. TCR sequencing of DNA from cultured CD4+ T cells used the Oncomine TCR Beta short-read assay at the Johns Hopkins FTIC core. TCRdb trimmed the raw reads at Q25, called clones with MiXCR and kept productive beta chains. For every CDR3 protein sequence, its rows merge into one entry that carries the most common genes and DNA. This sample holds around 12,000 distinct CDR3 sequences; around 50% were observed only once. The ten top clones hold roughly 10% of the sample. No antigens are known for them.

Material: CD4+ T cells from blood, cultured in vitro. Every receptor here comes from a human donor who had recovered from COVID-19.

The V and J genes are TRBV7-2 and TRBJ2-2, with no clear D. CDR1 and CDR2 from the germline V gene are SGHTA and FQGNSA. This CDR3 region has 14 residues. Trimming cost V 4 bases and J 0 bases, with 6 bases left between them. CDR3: CASSYDSNTGELFF. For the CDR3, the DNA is TGTGCCAGCAGCTACGATTCGAACACCGGGGAGCTGTTTTTT. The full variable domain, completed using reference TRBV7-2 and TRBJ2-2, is GAGVSQSPSNKVTEKGKDVELRCDPISGHTALYWYRQSLGQGLEFLIYFQGNSAPDKSGLPSDRFSAERTGGSVSTLTIQRTQQEDSAVYLCASSYDSNTGELFFGEGSRLTVL.

As DNA, the CDR3 is TGTGCCAGCAGTTACAGGCCAGATACGCAGTATTTT. This gives the protein CASSYRPDTQYF. V usage is TRBV6-2 or TRBV6-3 and J usage is TRBJ2-3; D is unresolved. This CDR3 is 12 amino acids long. From germline, CDR1 is MNHEY and CDR2 SVGEGT. V dropped 2 bases and J dropped 4 bases, with 4 bases sitting between them.

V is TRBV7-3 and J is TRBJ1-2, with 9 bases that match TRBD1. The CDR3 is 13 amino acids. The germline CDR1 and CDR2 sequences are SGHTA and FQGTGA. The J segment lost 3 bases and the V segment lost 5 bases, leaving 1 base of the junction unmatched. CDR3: CASSRDRDYGYTF. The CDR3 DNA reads TGTGCCAGCAGCCGGGACAGGGACTATGGCTACACCTTC.

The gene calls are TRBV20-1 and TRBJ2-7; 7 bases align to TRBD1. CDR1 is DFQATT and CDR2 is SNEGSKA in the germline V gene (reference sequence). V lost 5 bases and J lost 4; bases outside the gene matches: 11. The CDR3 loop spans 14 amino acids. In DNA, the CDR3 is TGCAGTGCTCAGAAAGGGCAGGGGGTTTACGAGCAGTACTTC. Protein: CSAQKGQGVYEQYF.

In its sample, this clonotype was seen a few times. CDR3: CASSLLQGGTEAFF. DNA of the CDR3: TGTGCCAGCAGCTTACTGCAGGGTGGGACTGAAGCTTTCTTT. This rearrangement joins TRBV7-8 to TRBJ1-1; a possible D gene is TRBD1 (5 bases). Germline-derived CDR1 and CDR2 are SGHVS and FQNEAQ. Trimming removed 2 bases from V and 5 bases from J, with 12 bases in between. The CDR3 is made up of 14 amino acids.

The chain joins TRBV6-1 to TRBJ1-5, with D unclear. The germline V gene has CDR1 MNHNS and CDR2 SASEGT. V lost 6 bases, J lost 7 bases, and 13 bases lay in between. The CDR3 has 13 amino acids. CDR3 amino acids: CASSERREQPQHF. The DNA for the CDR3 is TGTGCCAGCAGCGAAAGAAGAGAACAGCCCCAGCATTTT.

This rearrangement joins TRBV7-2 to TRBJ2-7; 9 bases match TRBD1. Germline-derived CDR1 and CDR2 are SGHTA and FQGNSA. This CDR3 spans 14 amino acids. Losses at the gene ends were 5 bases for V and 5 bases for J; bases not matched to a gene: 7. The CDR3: CASSPSRDRDEQYF. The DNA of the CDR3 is TGTGCCAGCAGCCCCTCCCGGGACAGGGACGAGCAGTACTTC.

CDR3 in amino acids: CASSTDRYSNQPQHF. CDR3 sequence (DNA): TGTGCCAGCAGTACGGACAGGTATAGCAATCAGCCCCAGCATTTT. The chain links TRBV12-3 or TRBV12-4 to TRBJ1-5, with 7 positions matching TRBD1. The CDR3 is made up of 15 amino acids. Germline trimming cut 5 bases from V and 0 bases from J; bases unmatched to any gene: 4.

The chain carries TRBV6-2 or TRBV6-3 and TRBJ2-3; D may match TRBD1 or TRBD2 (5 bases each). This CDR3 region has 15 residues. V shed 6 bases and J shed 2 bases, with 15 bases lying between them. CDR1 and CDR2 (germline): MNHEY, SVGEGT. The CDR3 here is CASSSFQGVTDTQYF. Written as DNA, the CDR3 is TGTGCCAGCAGCTCGTTCCAGGGAGTCACAGATACGCAGTATTTT.

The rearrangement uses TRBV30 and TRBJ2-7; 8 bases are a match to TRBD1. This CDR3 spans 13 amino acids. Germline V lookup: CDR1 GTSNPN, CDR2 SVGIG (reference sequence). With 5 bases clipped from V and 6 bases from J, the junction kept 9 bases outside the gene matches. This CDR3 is CAWGGDRRGEQYF. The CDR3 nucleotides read TGTGCCTGGGGAGGGGACAGGCGAGGCGAGCAGTACTTC.

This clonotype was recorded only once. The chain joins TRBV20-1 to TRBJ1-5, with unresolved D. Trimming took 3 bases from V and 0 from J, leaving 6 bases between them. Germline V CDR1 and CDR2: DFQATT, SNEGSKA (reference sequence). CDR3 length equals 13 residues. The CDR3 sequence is CSARLDSNQPQHF. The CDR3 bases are TGCAGTGCTAGGCTGGATAGCAATCAGCCCCAGCATTTT.

DNA for the CDR3: TGTGCCAGTAGCCTCTTATGGGACAGGGGGGACGTCGGGGAGACCCAGTACTTC. This translates into CASSLLWDRGDVGETQYF. This chain connects TRBV19 to TRBJ2-5, with 11 bases identical to TRBD1. Germline CDR1 and CDR2: LNHDA and SQIVND (reference sequence). The junction had 17 bases not matched to a gene; V was cut back by 6 bases and J by 5 bases. The CDR3 contains 18 residues.

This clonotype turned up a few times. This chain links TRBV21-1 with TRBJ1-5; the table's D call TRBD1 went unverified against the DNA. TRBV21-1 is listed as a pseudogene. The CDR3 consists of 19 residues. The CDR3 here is CASSKRRDRGRCTNQPQHF. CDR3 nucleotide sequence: TGTGCCAGCAGCAAACGCCGGGACAGGGGACGGTGTACGAATCAGCCCCAGCATTTT.

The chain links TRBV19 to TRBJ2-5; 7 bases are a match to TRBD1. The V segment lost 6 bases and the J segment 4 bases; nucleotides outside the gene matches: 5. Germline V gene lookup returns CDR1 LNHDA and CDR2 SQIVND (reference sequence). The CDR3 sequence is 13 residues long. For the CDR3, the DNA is TGTGCCAGTAGCGCAGGGACAGCAGAGACCCAGTACTTC. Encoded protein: CASSAGTAETQYF.

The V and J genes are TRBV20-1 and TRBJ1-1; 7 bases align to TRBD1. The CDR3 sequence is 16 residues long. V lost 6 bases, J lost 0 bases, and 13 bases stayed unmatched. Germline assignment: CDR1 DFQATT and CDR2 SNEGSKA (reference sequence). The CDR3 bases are TGCAGTGCCAGACTGCCAGGGGGAAAGGTGAACACTGAAGCTTTCTTT. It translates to CSARLPGGKVNTEAFF.

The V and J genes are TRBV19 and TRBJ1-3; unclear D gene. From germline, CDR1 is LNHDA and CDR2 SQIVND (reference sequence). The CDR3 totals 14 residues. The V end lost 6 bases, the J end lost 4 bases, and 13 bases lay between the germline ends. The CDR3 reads CASSVATRGNTIYF. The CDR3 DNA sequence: TGTGCCAGTAGCGTAGCCACGCGAGGAAACACCATATATTTT.

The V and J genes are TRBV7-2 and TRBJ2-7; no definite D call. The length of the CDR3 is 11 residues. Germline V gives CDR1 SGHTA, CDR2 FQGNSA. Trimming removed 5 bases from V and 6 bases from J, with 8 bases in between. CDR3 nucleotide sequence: TGTGCCAGCAGCGTCGGCGGCGAGCAGTACTTC. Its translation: CASSVGGEQYF.

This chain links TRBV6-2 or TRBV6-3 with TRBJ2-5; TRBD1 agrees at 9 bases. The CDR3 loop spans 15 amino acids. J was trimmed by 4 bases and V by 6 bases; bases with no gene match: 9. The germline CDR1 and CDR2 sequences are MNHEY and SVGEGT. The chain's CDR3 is CASRAGTGPSETQYF. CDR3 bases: TGTGCCAGCAGGGCCGGGACAGGGCCCTCAGAGACCCAGTACTTC.

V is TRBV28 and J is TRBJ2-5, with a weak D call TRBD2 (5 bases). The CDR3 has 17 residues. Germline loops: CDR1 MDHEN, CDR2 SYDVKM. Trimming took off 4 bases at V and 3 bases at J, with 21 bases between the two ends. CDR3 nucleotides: TGTGCCAGCAGTTACCTCAAGACCTTTAGGCGGGAAGAGACCCAGTACTTC. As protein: CASSYLKTFRREETQYF.

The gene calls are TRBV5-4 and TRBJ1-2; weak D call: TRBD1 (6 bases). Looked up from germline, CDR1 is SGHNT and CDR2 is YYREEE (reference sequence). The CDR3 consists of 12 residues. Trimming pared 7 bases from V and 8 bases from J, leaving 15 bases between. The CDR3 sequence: CASGTGIRGYTF. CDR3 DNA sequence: TGTGCCAGCGGCACAGGGATCCGGGGCTACACCTTC.

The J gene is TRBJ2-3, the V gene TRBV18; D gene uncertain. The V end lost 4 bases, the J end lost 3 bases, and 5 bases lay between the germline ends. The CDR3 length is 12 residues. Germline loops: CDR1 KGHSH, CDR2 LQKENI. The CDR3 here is CASSLGTDTQYF. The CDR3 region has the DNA TGTGCCAGCTCACTCGGAACAGATACGCAGTATTTT.

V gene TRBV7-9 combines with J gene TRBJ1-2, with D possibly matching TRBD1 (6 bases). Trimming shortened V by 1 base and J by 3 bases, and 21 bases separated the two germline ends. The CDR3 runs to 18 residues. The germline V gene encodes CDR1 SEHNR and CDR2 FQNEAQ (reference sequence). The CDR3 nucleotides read TGTGCCAGCAGCTTAGAACAGGCAGGGGAGTGGAGAGACTATGGCTACACCTTC. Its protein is CASSLEQAGEWRDYGYTF.